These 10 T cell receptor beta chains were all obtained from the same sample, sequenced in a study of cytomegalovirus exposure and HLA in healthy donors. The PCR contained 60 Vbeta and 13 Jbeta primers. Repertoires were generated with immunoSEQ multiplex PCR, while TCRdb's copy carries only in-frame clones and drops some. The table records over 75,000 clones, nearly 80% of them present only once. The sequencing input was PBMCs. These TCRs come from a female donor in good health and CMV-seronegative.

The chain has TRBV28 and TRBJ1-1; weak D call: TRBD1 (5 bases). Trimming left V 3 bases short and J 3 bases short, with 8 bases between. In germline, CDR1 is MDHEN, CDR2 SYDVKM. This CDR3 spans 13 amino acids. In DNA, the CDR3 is TGTGCCAGCAGTTTTGGGGCAGACACTGAAGCTTTCTTT. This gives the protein CASSFGADTEAFF.

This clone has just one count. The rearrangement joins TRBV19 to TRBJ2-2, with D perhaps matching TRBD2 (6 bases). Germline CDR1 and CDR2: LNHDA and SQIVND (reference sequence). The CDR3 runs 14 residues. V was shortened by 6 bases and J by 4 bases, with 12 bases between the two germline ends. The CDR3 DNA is TGTGCCAGTAGGGAGGGTGGGAGCACCGGGGAGCTGTTTTTT. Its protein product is CASREGGSTGELFF.

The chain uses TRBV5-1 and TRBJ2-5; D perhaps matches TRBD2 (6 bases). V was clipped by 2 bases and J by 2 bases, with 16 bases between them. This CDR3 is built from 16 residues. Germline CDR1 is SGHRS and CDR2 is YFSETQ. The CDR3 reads CASSLTGAGIQETQYF. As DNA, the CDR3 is TGCGCCAGCAGCTTAACAGGAGCGGGTATACAAGAGACCCAGTACTTC.

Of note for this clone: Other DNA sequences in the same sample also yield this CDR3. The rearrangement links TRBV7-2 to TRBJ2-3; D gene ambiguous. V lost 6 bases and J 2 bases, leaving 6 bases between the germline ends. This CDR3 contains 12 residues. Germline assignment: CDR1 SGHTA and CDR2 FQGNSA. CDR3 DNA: TGTGCCAGCAGTCCATTCACAGATACGCAGTATTTT. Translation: CASSPFTDTQYF.

The CDR3: CASSLYRLTYNSPLHF. CDR3 coding DNA: TGTGCCAGCAGTTTATACCGGTTGACCTATAATTCACCCCTCCACTTT. V and J are TRBV28 and TRBJ1-6; no clear D. CDR1 is MDHEN, CDR2 SYDVKM, per germline. The V gene lost 1 base and the J gene lost 2 bases, with 9 bases spanning the gap. CDR3 size: 16 residues.

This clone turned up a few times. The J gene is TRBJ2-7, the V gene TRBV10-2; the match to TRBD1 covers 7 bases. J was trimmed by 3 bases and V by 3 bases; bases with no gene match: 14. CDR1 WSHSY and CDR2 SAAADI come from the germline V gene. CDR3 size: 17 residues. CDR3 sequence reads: CASSDRQGDMYIYEQYF. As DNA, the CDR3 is TGCGCCAGCAGTGACCGGCAGGGGGATATGTATATCTACGAGCAGTACTTC.

In nucleotides, the CDR3 is TGTGCCAGTAACCAGAATCGGGGGGGGACGCAGTATTTT. This encodes CASNQNRGGTQYF. The chain links TRBV19 to TRBJ2-3; 8 nucleotides agree with TRBD2. The CDR3 is 13 amino acids. CDR1 and CDR2 from the germline V gene are LNHDA and SQIVND (reference sequence). V lost 7 bases to trimming and J lost 9 bases; unmatched junction nucleotides: 9.

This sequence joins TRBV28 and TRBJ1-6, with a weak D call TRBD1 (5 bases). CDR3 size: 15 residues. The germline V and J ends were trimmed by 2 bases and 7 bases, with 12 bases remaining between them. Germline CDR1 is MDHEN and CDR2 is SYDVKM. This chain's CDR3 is CASSLQGFGNSPLHF. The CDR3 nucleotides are TGTGCCAGCAGTTTACAGGGATTCGGAAATTCACCCCTCCACTTT.

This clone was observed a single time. The CDR3 DNA is TGTGCCAGCAGGGGACCCGGGGGAGGGAATGAGCAGTTCTTC. Its protein is CASRGPGGGNEQFF. The chain has TRBV6-1 and TRBJ2-1; 7 bases match TRBD2. Germline assignment: CDR1 MNHNS and CDR2 SASEGT. The CDR3 totals 14 residues. V was clipped by 6 bases and J by 7 bases; unmatched bases: 9.

The CDR3: CASSYRGGGNTEAFF. As DNA, the CDR3 is TGTGCCAGCAGCTACCGAGGCGGGGGGAACACTGAAGCTTTCTTT. The genes are TRBV7-2 and TRBJ1-1; D may be TRBD1 (5 bases). CDR1 is SGHTA and CDR2 is FQGNSA in the germline V gene. The CDR3 loop spans 15 amino acids. V was pared by 4 bases and J by 1 base, with 13 bases between.